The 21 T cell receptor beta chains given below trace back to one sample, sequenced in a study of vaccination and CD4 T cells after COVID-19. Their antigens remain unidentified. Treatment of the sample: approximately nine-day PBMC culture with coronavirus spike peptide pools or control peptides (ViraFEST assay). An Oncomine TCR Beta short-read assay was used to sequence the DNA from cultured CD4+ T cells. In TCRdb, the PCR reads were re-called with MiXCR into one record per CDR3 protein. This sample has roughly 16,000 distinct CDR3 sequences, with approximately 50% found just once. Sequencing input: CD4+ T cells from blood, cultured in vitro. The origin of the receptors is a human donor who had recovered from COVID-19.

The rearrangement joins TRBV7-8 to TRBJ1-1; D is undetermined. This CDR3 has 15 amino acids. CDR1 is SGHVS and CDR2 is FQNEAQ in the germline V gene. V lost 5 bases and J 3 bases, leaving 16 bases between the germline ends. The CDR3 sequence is CASSPRPEWDTEAFF. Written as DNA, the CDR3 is TGTGCCAGCAGCCCACGTCCTGAATGGGACACTGAAGCTTTCTTT.

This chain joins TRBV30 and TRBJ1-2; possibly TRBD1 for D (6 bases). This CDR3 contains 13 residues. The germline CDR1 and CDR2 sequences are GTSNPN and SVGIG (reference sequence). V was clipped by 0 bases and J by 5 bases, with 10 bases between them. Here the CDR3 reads CAWSVGGRYGYTF. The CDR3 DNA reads TGTGCCTGGAGTGTAGGGGGGAGATATGGCTACACCTTC.

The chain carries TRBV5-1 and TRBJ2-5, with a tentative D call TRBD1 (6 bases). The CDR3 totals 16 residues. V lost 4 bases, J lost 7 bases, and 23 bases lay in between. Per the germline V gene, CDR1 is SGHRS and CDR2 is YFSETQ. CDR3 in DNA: TGCGCCAGCAGCCCGTCCTCGGACAGCCCGTTCCGGACCCAGTACTTC. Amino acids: CASSPSSDSPFRTQYF.

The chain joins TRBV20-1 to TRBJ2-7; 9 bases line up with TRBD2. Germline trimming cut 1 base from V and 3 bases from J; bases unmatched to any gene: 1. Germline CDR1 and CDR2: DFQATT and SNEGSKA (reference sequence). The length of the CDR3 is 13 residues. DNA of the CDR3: TGCAGTGCTAGAGGGACTAGCGACTACGAGCAGTACTTC. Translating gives CSARGTSDYEQYF.

In DNA, the CDR3 is TGTGCCAGCAGTGAAGGGACTAGCGGGATCTACGAGCAGTACTTC. Translating it yields CASSEGTSGIYEQYF. The chain recombines TRBV25-1 with TRBJ2-7; 13 nucleotides match TRBD2. Unmatched junction bases numbered 1, after V lost 2 bases and J lost 3 bases. CDR1 and CDR2 from the germline V gene are MGHDK and SYGVNS. The CDR3 runs 15 residues.

The CDR3 DNA follows: TGTGCCACCAGTGATTTGCTTTTCCCCGCTCTAGCTCGGGTAGAGACCCAGTACTTC. Protein sequence: CATSDLLFPALARVETQYF. The chain joins TRBV24-1 to TRBJ2-5; TRBD2 might be the D (5 bases). Germline assignment: CDR1 KGHDR and CDR2 SFDVKD. The CDR3 contains 19 residues. Trimming took off 0 bases at V and 4 bases at J, with 23 bases between the two ends.

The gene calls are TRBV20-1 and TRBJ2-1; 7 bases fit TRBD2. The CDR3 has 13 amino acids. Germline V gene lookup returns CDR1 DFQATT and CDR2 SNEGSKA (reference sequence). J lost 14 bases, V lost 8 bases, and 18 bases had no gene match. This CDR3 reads CSTIAGRFSREFF. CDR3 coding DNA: TGCAGTACTATAGCGGGTAGATTTAGTCGGGAGTTCTTC.

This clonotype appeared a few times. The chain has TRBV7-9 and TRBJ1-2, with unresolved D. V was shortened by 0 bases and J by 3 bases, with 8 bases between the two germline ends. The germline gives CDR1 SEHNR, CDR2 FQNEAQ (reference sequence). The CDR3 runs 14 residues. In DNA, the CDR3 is TGTGCCAGCAGCTTAGCAGGGTTCGACTATGGCTACACCTTC. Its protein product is CASSLAGFDYGYTF.

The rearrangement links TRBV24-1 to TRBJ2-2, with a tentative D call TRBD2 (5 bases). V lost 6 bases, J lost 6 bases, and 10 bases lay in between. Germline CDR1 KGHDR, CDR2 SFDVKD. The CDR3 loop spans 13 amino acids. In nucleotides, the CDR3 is TGTGCCACCAGTTTGAGGGCCGCCGGGGAGCTGTTTTTT. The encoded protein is CATSLRAAGELFF.

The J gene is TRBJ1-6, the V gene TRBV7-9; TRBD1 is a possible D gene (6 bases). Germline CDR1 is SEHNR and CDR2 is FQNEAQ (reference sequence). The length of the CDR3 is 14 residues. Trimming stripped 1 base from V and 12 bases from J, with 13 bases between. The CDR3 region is CASSLEQGTRPLHF. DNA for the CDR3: TGTGCCAGCAGCTTAGAACAGGGTACGCGACCCCTCCACTTT.

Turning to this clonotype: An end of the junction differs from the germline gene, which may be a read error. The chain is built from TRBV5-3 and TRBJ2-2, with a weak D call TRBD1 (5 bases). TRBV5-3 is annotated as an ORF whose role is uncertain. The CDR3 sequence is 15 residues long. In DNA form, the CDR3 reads TGTGCCAGCAGCTGGGGCACCTCGAACACCGGGGAGCTGTTTTTT. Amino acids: CASSWGTSNTGELFF.

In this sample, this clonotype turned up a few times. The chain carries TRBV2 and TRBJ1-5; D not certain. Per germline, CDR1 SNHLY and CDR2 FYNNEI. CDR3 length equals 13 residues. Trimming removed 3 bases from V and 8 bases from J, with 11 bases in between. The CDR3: CASSDHLSKPQHF. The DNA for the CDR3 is TGTGCCAGCAGTGACCACCTATCGAAGCCCCAGCATTTT.

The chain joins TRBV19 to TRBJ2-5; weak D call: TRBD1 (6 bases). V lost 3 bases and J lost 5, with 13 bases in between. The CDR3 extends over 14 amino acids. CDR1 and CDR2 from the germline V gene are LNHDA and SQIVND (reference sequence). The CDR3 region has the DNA TGTGCCAGTAGTATTAGCAGGGGCCGGGAGACCCAGTACTTC. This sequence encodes CASSISRGRETQYF.

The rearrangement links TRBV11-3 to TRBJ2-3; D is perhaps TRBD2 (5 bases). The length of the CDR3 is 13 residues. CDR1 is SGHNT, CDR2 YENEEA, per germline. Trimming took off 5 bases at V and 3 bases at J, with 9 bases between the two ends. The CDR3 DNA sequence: TGTGCCAGCAGCGGAGGACCTACAGATACGCAGTATTTT. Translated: CASSGGPTDTQYF.

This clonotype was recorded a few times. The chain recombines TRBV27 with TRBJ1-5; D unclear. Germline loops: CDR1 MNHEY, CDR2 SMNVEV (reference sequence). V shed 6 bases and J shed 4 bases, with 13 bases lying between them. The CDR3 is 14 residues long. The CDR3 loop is CASRNIQRNQPQHF. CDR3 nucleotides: TGTGCCAGCAGGAATATTCAAAGGAATCAGCCCCAGCATTTT.

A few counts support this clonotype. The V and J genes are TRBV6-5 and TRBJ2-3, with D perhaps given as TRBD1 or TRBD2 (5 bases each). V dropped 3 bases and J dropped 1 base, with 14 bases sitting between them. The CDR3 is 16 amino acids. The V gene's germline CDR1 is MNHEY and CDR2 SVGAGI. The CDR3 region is CASSYAGTGGTDTQYF. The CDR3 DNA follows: TGTGCCAGCAGTTATGCAGGGACGGGTGGCACAGATACGCAGTATTTT.

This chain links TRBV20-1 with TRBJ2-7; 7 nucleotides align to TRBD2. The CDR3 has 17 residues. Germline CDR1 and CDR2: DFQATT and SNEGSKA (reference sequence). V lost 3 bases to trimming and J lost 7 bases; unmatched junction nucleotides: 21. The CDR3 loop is CSARASGPQGARTEQYF. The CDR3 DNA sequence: TGCAGTGCTAGGGCTAGCGGCCCCCAAGGGGCCCGAACGGAGCAGTACTTC.

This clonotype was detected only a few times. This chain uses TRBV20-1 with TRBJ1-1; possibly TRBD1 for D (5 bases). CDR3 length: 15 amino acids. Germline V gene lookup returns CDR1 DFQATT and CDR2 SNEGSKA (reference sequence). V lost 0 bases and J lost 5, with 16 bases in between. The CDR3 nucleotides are TGCAGTGCTAGAGATCAGGGCCAGCTTGGGACTGAAGCTTTCTTT. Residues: CSARDQGQLGTEAFF.

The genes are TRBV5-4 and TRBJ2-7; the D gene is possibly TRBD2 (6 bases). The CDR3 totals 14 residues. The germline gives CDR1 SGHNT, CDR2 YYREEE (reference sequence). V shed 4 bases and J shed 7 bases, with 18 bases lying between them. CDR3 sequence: CASSAGLWGEEQYF. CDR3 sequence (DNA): TGTGCCAGCAGCGCGGGGCTTTGGGGTGAGGAGCAGTACTTC.

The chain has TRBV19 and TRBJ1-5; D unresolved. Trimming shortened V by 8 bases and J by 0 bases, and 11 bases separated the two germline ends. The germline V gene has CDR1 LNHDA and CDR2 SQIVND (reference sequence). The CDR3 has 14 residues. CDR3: CASSLMSSNQPQHF. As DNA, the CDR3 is TGTGCCAGTTCTTTAATGAGTAGCAATCAGCCCCAGCATTTT.

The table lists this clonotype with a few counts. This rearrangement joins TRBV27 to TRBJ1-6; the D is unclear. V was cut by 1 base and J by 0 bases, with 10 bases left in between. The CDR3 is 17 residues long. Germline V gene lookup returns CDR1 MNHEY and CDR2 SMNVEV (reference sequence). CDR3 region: CASSLFPLGSYNSPLHF. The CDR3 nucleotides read TGTGCCAGCAGTTTATTCCCTCTTGGCTCCTATAATTCACCCCTCCACTTT.